The text below deals with one T cell receptor (beta chain). The data belong to a study of blood T cell repertoires in COVID-19. The overall study: Samples came from the United States, Italy and Spain, spanning acute and convalescent COVID-19.

Germline values: CDR1 ENHRY, CDR2 SYGVKD. The CDR3 runs 16 residues. The trim removed 0 bases at V and 0 bases at J, leaving 1 base unmatched. Source study methods: Estimated nucleated cell counts came from reference gene primer amplification. Only in-frame clones appear in the TCRdb table, and some are missing; sequencing was by immunoSEQ multiplex PCR. V and J calls and clone size are copied from that table; D and trimming were computed from the DNA. The sample yields over 200,000 clones, 75% to 90% seen once. This clonotype originated in a human donor in a cohort sampled during active COVID-19. The chain employs TRBV10-3 and TRBJ2-2; 7 nucleotides match TRBD1. Material for sequencing was peripheral blood. CDR3 in amino acids: CAISESGQTNTGELFF. In DNA, the CDR3 is TGTGCCATCAGTGAGTCGGGACAGACGAACACCGGGGAGCTGTTTTTT.